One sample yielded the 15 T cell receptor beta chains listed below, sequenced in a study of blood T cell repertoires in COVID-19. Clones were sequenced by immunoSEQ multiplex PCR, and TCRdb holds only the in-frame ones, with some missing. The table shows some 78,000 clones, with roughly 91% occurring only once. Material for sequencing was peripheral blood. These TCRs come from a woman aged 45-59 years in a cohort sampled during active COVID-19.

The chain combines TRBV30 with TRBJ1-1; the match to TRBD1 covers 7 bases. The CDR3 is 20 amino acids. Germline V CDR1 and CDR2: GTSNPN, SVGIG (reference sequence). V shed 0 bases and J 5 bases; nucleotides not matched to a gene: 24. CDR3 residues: CAWSVRWTGKGDWVRTEAFF. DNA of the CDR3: TGTGCCTGGAGTGTACGCTGGACAGGCAAAGGGGACTGGGTTAGGACTGAAGCTTTCTTT.

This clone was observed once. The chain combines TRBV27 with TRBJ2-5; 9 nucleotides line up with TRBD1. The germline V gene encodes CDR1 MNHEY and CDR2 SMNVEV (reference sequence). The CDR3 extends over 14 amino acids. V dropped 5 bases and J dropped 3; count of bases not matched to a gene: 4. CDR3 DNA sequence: TGTGCCAGCAGTCCCTGGACAGGGGAAGAGACCCAGTACTTC. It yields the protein CASSPWTGEETQYF.

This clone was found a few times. The CDR3 region is CASSLATGGLSGETQYF. CDR3 bases: TGTGCCAGCAGCTTGGCCACAGGGGGGCTATCAGGAGAGACCCAGTACTTC. V is TRBV5-5 and J is TRBJ2-5; 8 bases are a match to TRBD1. The CDR3 loop spans 17 amino acids. V trimming: 0 bases; J trimming: 4 bases; junction bases outside the gene matches: 11. Per the germline V gene, CDR1 is SGHKS and CDR2 is YYEKEE (reference sequence).

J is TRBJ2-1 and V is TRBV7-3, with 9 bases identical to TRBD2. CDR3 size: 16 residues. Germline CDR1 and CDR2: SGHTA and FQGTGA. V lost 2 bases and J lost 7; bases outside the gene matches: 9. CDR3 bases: TGTGCCAGCAGCTTAGCGGGAGGGCCCGGTGGGAATGAGCAGTTCTTC. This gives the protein CASSLAGGPGGNEQFF.

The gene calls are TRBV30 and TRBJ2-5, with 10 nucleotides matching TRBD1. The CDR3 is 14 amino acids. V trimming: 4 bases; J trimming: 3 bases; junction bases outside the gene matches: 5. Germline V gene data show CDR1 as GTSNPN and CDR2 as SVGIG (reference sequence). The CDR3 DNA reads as TGTGCCTGGAACCGCGGGACAGGGGAAGAGACCCAGTACTTC. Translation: CAWNRGTGEETQYF.

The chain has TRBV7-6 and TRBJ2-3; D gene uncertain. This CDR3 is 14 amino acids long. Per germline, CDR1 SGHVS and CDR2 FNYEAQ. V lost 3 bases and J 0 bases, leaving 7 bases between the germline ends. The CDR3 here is CASSLSGSTDTQYF. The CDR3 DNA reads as TGTGCCAGCAGCTTGTCCGGGAGCACAGATACGCAGTATTTT.

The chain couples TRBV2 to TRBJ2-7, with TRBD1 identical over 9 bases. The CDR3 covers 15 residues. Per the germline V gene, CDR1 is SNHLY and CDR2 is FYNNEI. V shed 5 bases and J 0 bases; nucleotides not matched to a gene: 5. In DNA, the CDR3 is TGTGCCAGCAGTAAAGACAGGGGGGCCTCCTACGAGCAGTACTTC. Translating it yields CASSKDRGASYEQYF.

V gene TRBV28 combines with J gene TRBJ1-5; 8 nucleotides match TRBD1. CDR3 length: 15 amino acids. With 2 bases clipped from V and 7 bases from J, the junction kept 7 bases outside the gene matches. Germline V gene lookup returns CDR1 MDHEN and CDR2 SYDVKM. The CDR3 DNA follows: TGTGCCAGCAGTTTAAGGACAGGGACGGGCCAGCCCCAGCATTTT. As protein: CASSLRTGTGQPQHF.

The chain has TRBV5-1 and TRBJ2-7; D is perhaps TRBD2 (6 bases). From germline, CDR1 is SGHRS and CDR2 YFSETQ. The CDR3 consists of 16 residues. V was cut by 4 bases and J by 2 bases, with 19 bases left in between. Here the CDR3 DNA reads TGCGCCAGCAGCGCGGGGATGGGAAATAGCCCCTACGAGCAGTACTTC. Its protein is CASSAGMGNSPYEQYF.

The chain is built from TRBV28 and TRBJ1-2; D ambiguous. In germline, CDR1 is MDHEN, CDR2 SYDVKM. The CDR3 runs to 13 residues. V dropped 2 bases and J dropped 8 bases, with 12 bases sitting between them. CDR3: CASSLTNRSGYTF. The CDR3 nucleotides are TGTGCCAGCAGTTTAACCAACCGGTCAGGCTACACCTTC.

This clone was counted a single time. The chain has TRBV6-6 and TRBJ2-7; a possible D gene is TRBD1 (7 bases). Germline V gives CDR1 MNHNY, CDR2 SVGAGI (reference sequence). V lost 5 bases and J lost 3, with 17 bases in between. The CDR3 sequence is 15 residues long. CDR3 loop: CASSRGTVEGYEQYF. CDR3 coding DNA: TGTGCCAGCAGTCGCGGGACAGTTGAAGGCTACGAGCAGTACTTC.

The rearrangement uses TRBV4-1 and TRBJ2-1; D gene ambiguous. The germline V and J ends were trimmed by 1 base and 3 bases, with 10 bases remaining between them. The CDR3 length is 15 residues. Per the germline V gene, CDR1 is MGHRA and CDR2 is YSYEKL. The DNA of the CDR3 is TGCGCCAGCAGCCAAGGTGAGGCCGACTACAATGAGCAGTTCTTC. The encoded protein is CASSQGEADYNEQFF.

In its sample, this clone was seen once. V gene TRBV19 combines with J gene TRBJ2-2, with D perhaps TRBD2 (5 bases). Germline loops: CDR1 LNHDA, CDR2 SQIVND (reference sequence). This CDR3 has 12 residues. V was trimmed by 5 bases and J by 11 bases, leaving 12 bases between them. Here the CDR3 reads CASSLEGSELFF. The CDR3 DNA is TGTGCCAGTAGTCTCGAGGGCAGTGAGCTGTTTTTT. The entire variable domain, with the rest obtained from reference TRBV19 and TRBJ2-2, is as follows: DGGITQSPKYLFRKEGQNVTLSCEQNLNHDAMYWYRQDPGQGLRLIYYSQIVNDFQKGDIAEGYSVSREKKESFPLTVTSAQKNPTAFYLCASSLEGSELFFGEGSRLTVL.

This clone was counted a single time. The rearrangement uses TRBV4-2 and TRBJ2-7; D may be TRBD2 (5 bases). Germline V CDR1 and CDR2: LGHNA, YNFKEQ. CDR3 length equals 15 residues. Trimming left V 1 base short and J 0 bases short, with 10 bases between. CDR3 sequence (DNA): TGTGCCAGCAGCCAAGCTCTAGCCCTCTCCTACGAGCAGTACTTC. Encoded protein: CASSQALALSYEQYF.

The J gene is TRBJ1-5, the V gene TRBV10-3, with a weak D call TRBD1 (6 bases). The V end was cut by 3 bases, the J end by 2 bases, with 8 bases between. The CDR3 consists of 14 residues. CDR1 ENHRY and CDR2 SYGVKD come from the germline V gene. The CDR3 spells CAISESGGNQPQHF. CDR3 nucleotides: TGTGCCATCAGTGAATCAGGGGGCAATCAGCCCCAGCATTTT.